A selection of T cell receptor beta chains follows, all from one sample in a study of cytomegalovirus exposure and HLA in healthy donors. TCRdb's copy holds only in-frame clones and misses some; the assay was immunoSEQ multiplex PCR. The repertoire holds about 130,000 clones, with around 82% as singletons. Source material: PBMCs. All receptors derive from a man aged 50-60 years in good health and CMV-seronegative. The conserved cysteine and the conserved F or W are not part of the CDR3 here. The order of the fields is D gene, J gene, V gene, CDR3 protein. D genes are given only for firm matches.

d_gene: .; j_gene: TRBJ1-4; v_gene: TRBV7-9; CDR3aa: ASSLGGPPNEKLF
d_gene: .; j_gene: TRBJ2-3; v_gene: TRBV5-4; CDR3aa: ASSLVGTDTQY
d_gene: TRBD1; j_gene: TRBJ1-1; v_gene: TRBV5-1; CDR3aa: ASSPDRVDTEAF
d_gene: TRBD1; j_gene: TRBJ2-4; v_gene: TRBV10-3; CDR3aa: AISRTGGIDKNIQY
d_gene: .; j_gene: TRBJ2-1; v_gene: TRBV5-1; CDR3aa: ASTSRGDSYNEQF
d_gene: .; j_gene: TRBJ1-1; v_gene: TRBV6-5; CDR3aa: ASSYSGGTEAF
d_gene: .; j_gene: TRBJ2-1; v_gene: TRBV28; CDR3aa: ASSHPQHGDSYNEQF
d_gene: TRBD1; j_gene: TRBJ1-1; v_gene: TRBV28; CDR3aa: ASIPPGQGWTEAF
d_gene: .; j_gene: TRBJ2-3; v_gene: TRBV7-9; CDR3aa: ASSSGADTQY
d_gene: TRBD1; j_gene: TRBJ2-1; v_gene: TRBV4-2; CDR3aa: ASSHGRDRVDNEQF
d_gene: .; j_gene: TRBJ2-3; v_gene: TRBV6-5; CDR3aa: ASSREWRADTQY